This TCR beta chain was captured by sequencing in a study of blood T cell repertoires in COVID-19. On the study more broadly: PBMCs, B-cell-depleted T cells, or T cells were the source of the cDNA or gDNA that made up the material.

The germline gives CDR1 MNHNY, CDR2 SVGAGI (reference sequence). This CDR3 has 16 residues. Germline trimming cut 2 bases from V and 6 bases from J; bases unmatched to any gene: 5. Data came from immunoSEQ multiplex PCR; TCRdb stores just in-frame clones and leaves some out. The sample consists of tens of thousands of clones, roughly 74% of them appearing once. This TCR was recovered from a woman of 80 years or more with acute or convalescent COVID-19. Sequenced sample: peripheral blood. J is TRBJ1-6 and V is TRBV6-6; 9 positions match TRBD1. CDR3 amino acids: CASSYTGQGSNSPLHF. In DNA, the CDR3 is TGTGCCAGCAGTTACACCGGACAGGGGAGTAATTCACCCCTCCACTTT.